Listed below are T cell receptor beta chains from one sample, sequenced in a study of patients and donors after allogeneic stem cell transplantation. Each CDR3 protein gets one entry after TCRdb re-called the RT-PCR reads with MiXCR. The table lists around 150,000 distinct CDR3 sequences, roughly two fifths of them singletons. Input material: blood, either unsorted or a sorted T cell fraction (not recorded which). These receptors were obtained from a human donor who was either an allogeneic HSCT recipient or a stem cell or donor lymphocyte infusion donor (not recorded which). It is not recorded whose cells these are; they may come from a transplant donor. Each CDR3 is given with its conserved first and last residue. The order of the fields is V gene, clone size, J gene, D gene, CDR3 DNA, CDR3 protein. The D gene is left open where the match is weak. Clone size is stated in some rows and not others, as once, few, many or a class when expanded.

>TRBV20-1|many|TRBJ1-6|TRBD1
TGCAGTGCTAAAACCGGGACAGGGGTTGGGCCCCTCCACTTT
CSAKTGTGVGPLHF
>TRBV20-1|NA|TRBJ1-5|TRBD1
TGCAGTGCCAACCGGGACAGTAGCAATCAGCCCCAGCATTTT
CSANRDSSNQPQHF
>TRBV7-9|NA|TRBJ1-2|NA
TGTGCCAGCAGCTGGATCGGGGACCCAAATAACTATGGCTACACCTTC
CASSWIGDPNNYGYTF
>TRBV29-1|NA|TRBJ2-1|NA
TGCAGCGTCCTCGGGGGTAGCTCCTACAATGAGCAGTTCTTC
CSVLGGSSYNEQFF
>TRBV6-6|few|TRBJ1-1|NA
TGTGCCAGCAGTTCCCGGCCCACTGAAGCTTTCTTT
CASSSRPTEAFF
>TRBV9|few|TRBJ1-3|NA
TGTGCCAGCAGCGTCGACCCGCTTTCCTCTGGAAACACCATATATTTT
CASSVDPLSSGNTIYF
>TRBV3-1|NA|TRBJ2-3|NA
TGTGCCAGCAGCCAAGAAGGGTTTGGAACCCCTTCCACAGATACGCAGTATTTT
CASSQEGFGTPSTDTQYF
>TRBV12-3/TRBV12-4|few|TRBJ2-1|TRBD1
TGTGCCAGCCGCTTGACAGGGGGTATTGAGCAGTTCTTC
CASRLTGGIEQFF
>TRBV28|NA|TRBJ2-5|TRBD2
TGTGCCAGCATGTCCCAGACTAGCGGGGGGCTGGCGGAGACCCAGTACTTC
CASMSQTSGGLAETQYF
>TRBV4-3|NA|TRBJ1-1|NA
TGCGCCAGCAGCCATGCCTCCACAGGGATGGGAACTGAAGCTTTCTTT
CASSHASTGMGTEAFF
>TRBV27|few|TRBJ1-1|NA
TGTGCCAGCAGTTTATTAGTGGCGACTCCGAACACTGAAGCTTTCTTT
CASSLLVATPNTEAFF
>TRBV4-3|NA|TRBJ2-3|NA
TGCGCCAGCAGCCAAGATCTGAGGGGGGGGCGCACAGATACGCAGTATTTT
CASSQDLRGGRTDTQYF
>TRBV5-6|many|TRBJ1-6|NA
TGTGCCAGCAGCATACGGACGGCCCATTCACCCCTCCACTTT
CASSIRTAHSPLHF
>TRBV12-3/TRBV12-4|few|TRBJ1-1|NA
TGTGCCAGCACGGCCAGGAGGTGGACTTTCTTT
CASTARRWTFF
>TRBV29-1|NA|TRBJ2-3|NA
TGCAGCGTTGATATTGAGGTGGGGACAGATACGCAGTATTTT
CSVDIEVGTDTQYF
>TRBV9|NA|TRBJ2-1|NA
TGTGCCAGCAGCCCTTCCGGTGGCGACAATGAGCAGTTCTTC
CASSPSGGDNEQFF